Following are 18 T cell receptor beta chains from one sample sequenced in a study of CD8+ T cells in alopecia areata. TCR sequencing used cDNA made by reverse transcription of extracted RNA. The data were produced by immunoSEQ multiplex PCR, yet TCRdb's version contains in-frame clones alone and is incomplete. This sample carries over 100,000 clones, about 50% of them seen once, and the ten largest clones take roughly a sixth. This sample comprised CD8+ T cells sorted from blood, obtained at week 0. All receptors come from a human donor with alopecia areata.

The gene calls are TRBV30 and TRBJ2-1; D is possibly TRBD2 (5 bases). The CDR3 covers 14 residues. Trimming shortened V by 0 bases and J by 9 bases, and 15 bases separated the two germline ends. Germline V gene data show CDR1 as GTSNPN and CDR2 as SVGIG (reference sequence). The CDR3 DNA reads TGTGCCTGGAGTGTAGCGGTTCGGTCGAGTGAGCAGTTCTTC. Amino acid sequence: CAWSVAVRSSEQFF.

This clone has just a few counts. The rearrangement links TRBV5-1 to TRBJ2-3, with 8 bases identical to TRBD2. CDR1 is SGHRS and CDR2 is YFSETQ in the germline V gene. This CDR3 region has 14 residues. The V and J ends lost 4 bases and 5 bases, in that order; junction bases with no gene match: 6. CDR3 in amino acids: CASSARGGIDTQYF. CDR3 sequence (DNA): TGCGCCAGCAGCGCCCGGGGGGGCATAGATACGCAGTATTTT.

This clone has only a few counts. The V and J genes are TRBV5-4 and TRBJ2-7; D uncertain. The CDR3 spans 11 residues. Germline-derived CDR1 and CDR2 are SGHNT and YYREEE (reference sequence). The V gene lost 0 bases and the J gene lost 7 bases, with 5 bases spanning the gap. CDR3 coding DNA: TGTGCCAGCAGCTTGGGGGCTGAGCAGTACTTC. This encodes CASSLGAEQYF.

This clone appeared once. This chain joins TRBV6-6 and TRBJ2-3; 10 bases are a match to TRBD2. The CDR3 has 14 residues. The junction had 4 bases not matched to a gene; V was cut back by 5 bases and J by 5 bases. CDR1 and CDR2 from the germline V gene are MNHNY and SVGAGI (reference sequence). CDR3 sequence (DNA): TGTGCCAGCAGTCAGCGGGGGGGCGGAGATACGCAGTATTTT. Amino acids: CASSQRGGGDTQYF.

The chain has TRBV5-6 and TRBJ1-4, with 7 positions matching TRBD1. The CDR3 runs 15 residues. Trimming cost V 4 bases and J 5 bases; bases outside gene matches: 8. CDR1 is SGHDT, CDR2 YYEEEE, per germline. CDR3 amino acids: CASSPVGTENEKLFF. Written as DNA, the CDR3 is TGTGCCAGCAGCCCAGTCGGGACAGAAAATGAAAAACTGTTTTTT.

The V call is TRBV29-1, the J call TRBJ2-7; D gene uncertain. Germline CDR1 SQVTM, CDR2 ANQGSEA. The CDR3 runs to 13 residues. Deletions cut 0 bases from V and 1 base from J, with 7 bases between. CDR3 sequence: CSVEDGISYEQYF. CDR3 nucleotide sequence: TGCAGCGTTGAAGATGGGATTTCCTACGAGCAGTACTTC.

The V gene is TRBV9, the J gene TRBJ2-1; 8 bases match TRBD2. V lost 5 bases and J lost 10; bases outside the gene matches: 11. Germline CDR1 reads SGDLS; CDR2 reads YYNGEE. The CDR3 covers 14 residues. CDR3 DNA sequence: TGTGCCAGCAGTGTCACCGGGGGGGCATGGGAGCAGTTCTTC. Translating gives CASSVTGGAWEQFF.

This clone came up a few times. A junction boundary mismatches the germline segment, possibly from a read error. The chain's CDR3 is CSDGTSGGADF. CDR3 DNA: TGCAGCGACGGGACTAGCGGGGGGGCCGACTTT. J is TRBJ2-3 and V is TRBV29-1; 16 positions agree with TRBD2. This CDR3 comprises 11 residues. CDR1 and CDR2 (germline): SQVTM, ANQGSEA.

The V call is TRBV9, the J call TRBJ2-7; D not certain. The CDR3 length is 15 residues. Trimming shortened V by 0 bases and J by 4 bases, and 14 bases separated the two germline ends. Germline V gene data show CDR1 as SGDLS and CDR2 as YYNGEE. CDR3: CASSVASGRVYEQYF. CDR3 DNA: TGTGCCAGCAGCGTAGCGTCAGGTCGCGTTTACGAGCAGTACTTC.

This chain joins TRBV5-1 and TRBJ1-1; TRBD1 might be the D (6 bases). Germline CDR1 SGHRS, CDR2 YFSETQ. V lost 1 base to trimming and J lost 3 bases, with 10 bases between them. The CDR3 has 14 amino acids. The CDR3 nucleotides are TGCGCCAGCAGCTTGACGGGGGCGGACACTGAAGCTTTCTTT. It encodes CASSLTGADTEAFF.

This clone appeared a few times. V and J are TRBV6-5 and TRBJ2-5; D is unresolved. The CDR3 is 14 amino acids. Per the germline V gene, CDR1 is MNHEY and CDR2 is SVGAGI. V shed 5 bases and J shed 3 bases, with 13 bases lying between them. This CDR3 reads CASSPFSNKETQYF. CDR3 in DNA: TGTGCCAGCAGTCCCTTCAGCAATAAAGAGACCCAGTACTTC.

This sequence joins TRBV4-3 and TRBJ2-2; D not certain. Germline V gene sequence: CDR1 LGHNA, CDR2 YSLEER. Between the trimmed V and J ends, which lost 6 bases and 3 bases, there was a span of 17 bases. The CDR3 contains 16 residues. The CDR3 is CASRSSPVPHTGELFF. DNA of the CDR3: TGCGCCAGCAGGTCTAGTCCCGTGCCGCACACCGGGGAGCTGTTTTTT.

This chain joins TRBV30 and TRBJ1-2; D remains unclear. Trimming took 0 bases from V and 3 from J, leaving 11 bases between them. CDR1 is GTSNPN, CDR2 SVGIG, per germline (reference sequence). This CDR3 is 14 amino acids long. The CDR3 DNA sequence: TGTGCCTGGAGTGTGGGTGGGGATCACTATGGCTACACCTTC. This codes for CAWSVGGDHYGYTF.

For the CDR3, the DNA is TGCAGCGTTGTAGCAGAAACCTACGAGCAGTACTTC. Translating gives CSVVAETYEQYF. The chain combines TRBV29-1 with TRBJ2-7; D is uncertain. CDR3 length equals 12 residues. Trimming took 4 bases from V and 2 from J, leaving 9 bases between them. Germline CDR1 reads SQVTM; CDR2 reads ANQGSEA.

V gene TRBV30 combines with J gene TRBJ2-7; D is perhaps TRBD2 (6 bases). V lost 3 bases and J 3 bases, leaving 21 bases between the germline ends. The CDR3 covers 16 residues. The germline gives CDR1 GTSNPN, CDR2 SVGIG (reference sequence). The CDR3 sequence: CAWRGRRRDKDYEQYF. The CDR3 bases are TGTGCCTGGAGAGGACGTAGGAGGGATAAAGACTACGAGCAGTACTTC.

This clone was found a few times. The CDR3 DNA sequence: TGTGCCAGCAGCCCGTTGGGGACTGGGGGAGACAATGAGCAGTTCTTC. This encodes CASSPLGTGGDNEQFF. The chain recombines TRBV5-6 with TRBJ2-1, with D possibly matching TRBD2 (6 bases). Deletions cut 4 bases from V and 5 bases from J, with 19 bases between. The CDR3 runs to 16 residues. Germline loops: CDR1 SGHDT, CDR2 YYEEEE. Looking up the rest from reference TRBV5-6 and TRBJ2-1 gives the full variable domain: DAGVTQSPTHLIKTRGQQVTLRCSPKSGHDTVSWYQQALGQGPQFIFQYYEEEERQRGNFPDRFSGHQFPNYSSELNVNALLLGDSALYLCASSPLGTGGDNEQFFGPGTRLTVL.

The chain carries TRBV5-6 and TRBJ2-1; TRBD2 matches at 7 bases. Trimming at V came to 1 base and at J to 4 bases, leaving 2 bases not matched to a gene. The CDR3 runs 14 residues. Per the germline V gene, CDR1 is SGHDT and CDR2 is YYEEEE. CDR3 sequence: CASSLSGAYNEQFF. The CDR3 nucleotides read TGTGCCAGCAGCTTGAGCGGGGCTTACAATGAGCAGTTCTTC.

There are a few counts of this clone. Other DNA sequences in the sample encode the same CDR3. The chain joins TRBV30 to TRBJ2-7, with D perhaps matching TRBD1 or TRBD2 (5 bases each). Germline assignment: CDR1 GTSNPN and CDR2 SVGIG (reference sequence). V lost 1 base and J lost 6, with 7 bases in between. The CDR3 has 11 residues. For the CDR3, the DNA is TGTGCCTGGAGTGGAGGGGTCGAGCAGTACTTC. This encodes CAWSGGVEQYF.